This T cell receptor beta chain came from a study of blood T cells in healthy people across ages (dated by TCRdb to between 2014 and 2017). Some background on the complete study: In model experiments, template switching captured about one uniquely barcoded TCR beta cDNA molecule for every two T cells. For two donors (one aged 18 to 29 and one aged 80 or older), the study analyzed two additional independent replicas of 1 million unique cDNA reads from the same blood draw. To avoid experimental bias, donors of different ages were distributed randomly across sequencing lanes. Four age groups were formed from the donors: young (average approximately 17 years), middle-aged (around 41), aged (approximately 60) and long-lived (approximately 80). The study measured age-related changes in TCR beta repertoire diversity using deep sequencing normalized with unique cDNA molecular identifiers. Results the study describes overall, beyond this receptor: Since profiling was done on bulk unsorted PBMCs, naive and antigen-experienced compartments could not be conclusively compared. Observed TCR beta diversity correlated strongly with the percentage of naive T cells measured by flow cytometry. As age increased, observed TCR beta diversity per million T cells dropped in a roughly linear way, and a significant reduction was already evident by age approximately 40. Compared with the aged group, more naive CD4+ T cells, fewer expanded clones and increased TCR diversity were shown by the long-lived group, suggesting age selection. Estimates of total diversity based on one million sequenced T cells were regarded as lower bounds and as underestimates. Donor CMV infection status was unknown, potentially confounding age-related changes in expanded clonotypes.

CDR1 and CDR2, looked up from the germline V gene (reference sequence), are LNHNV and YYDKDF. V was cut back by 3 bases and J by 4 bases, leaving a gap of 13 bases between them. The CDR3 covers 14 residues, taking in both the cysteine and the phenylalanine. Only the CDR3 DNA is retained, 42 bases long and in frame from the first base. On this clonotype itself: The antigen it recognizes is unknown. Base quality data are lacking; no much larger clone is found one base away.

Systemically healthy Caucasian individuals from Russia, over 30 in total and aged about 6 to 95 years, were included as donors. Each donor gave ten milliliters of peripheral blood, collected into EDTA-treated Vacutainer tubes. Ficoll-Paque density-gradient centrifugation was used to isolate PBMCs, with at least 7 million per sample. Trizol reagent was used to extract total RNA from the PBMCs, yielding at least 5.5 micrograms per sample. The percentages of naive CD45RAhigh/CD27high T cells were determined by flow cytometry on a PBMC aliquot from every donor. Receptors were amplified or captured by 5' RACE. The listed sequencing device is Illumina HiSeq 2500. The second PCR ran for about 6 to 12 cycles and used a J-beta primer mix along with a sample-barcoded 5' primer. A unique molecular identifier was introduced onto each TCR beta cDNA molecule by a template-switch 5' adaptor carrying 12 random nucleotides. Each sample yielded at least 2.5 million CDR3-containing paired-end reads. First-strand cDNA was synthesized from all RNA with the Mint cDNA synthesis kit, primed by a TRBC-specific oligonucleotide. Following uracil-DNA glycosylase treatment, all cDNA underwent a first 18-cycle PCR with the universal primers M1SS and BC2_uni_R. On the authors' methods: Each sample was normalized by randomly selecting 1 million high-quality reads, each carrying a distinct molecular identifier. Reads sharing molecular identifiers were discarded rather than binned into consensus sequences. MiTCR, with a Q25 quality threshold and the strictest error-elimination algorithm, was used for CDR3 identification, clonotype clustering and error correction. A nonparametric unseen species model with Euler transformation was used to estimate a lower bound on total TCR beta diversity. TCRdb itself trimmed the public reads at Q25 with fastp, ran MiXCR and retained productive beta chains. Duplicate CDR3 protein sequences are folded into a single record with the most common DNA and genes. TCRdb assigned the V and J calls; the authors' analysis was not used. Counted in this sample were some 1.5 million distinct CDR3 sequences; over 25% of them appeared once. The ten largest account for 7.7% of the sample.

The sample taken for sequencing was blood. The chain is encoded by TRBV15 joined to TRBJ2-7; tentative D gene TRBD1, with 6 bases matching. This clonotype originated in a woman in her twenties or thirties in good health. The DNA reads as follows: TGTGCCACCAGCAGGCCCGGGACAAATTACGAGCAGTACTTC. Its coded protein is CATSRPGTNYEQYF.